A single sample is the source of the 8 T cell receptor beta chains below, sequenced in a study of graft-versus-host responses after intestinal transplantation (TCRdb year 2021). To prepare the library, the immunoSEQ multiplex PCR assay was applied. The source is immuneACCESS, and TCRdb retained only in-frame sequences with V and J called. Part of the clones is not carried over; for the studies checked, unresolved V genes explain less than half of this, and the remainder is unexplained. In this sample the table shows about 94,000 clones, roughly nine tenths of which occur a single time. Under 0.55% of the sample rests with the top ten. The time point label, as the study defines it: cells obtained before transplantation from donor or recipient. The antigens these receptors bind are not known. Sample: unstimulated CD8+ T cells sorted from spleen or lymph node cells, taken before intestinal transplant. The receptors were sampled from a human donor who received an intestinal transplant.

This sequence joins TRBV6-5 and TRBJ1-1, with D possibly matching TRBD1 (6 bases). Germline values: CDR1 MNHEY, CDR2 SVGAGI. V lost 0 bases and J lost 1, with 9 bases in between. The CDR3 length is 15 residues. The CDR3 protein is CASSYSTGRNTEAFF. CDR3 bases: TGTGCCAGCAGTTACTCTACAGGGAGGAACACTGAAGCTTTCTTT.

The rearrangement links TRBV28 to TRBJ2-7; D ambiguous. CDR1 is MDHEN and CDR2 is SYDVKM in the germline V gene. V dropped 10 bases and J dropped 5 bases, with 12 bases sitting between them. This CDR3 contains 11 residues. The CDR3 DNA sequence: TGTGCCACCCGAAAAAACAACGAGCAGTACTTC. Encoded protein: CATRKNNEQYF.

The chain links TRBV30 to TRBJ1-1, with D perhaps matching TRBD1 (5 bases). The CDR3 sequence is 14 residues long. V lost 4 bases to trimming and J lost 3 bases, with 15 bases between them. Per the germline V gene, CDR1 is GTSNPN and CDR2 is SVGIG (reference sequence). This chain's CDR3 is CAWNPIGGYTEAFF. The DNA for the CDR3 is TGTGCCTGGAACCCCATCGGGGGATACACTGAAGCTTTCTTT. The full variable domain, rest sourced from reference TRBV30 and TRBJ1-1, is SQTIHQWPATLVQPVGSPLSLECTVEGTSNPNLYWYRQAAGRGLQLLFYSVGIGQISSEVPQNLSASRPQDRQFILSSKKLLLSDSGFYLCAWNPIGGYTEAFFGQGTRLTVV.

The chain employs TRBV18 and TRBJ1-1, with unresolved D. The CDR3 loop spans 13 amino acids. V was pared by 2 bases and J by 8 bases, with 12 bases between. Germline V gives CDR1 KGHSH, CDR2 LQKENI. In nucleotides, the CDR3 is TGTGCCAGCTCACCAGGGTGGGCAGAGGAAGCTTTCTTT. Translation: CASSPGWAEEAFF.

The chain is built from TRBV5-1 and TRBJ1-1, with 7 bases aligning to TRBD1. This CDR3 spans 14 amino acids. Germline loops: CDR1 SGHRS, CDR2 YFSETQ. The V segment lost 4 bases and the J segment 1 base; nucleotides outside the gene matches: 4. The CDR3 spells CASSTTGTNTEAFF. As DNA, the CDR3 is TGCGCCAGCAGCACGACAGGGACGAACACTGAAGCTTTCTTT.

This rearrangement joins TRBV6-1 to TRBJ2-7; 8 bases fit TRBD1. The CDR3 runs 14 residues. Germline trimming cut 6 bases from V and 1 base from J; bases unmatched to any gene: 5. Germline assignment: CDR1 MNHNS and CDR2 SASEGT. CDR3 region: CASSITGGSYEQYF. The DNA for the CDR3 is TGTGCCAGCAGCATTACAGGGGGTTCCTACGAGCAGTACTTC.

The rearrangement uses TRBV12-2 and TRBJ2-1; TRBD2, the table's D call, lacks a check against the DNA. TRBV12-2 is an annotated pseudogene. This CDR3 is built from 20 residues. In DNA form, the CDR3 reads TGTGCAAGTCGCTCCGGACTAGGGTACTGGACCCTAAATATATACAATGAGCAGTTCTTC. Its translation: CASRSGLGYWTLNIYNEQFF.

The V gene is TRBV5-4, the J gene TRBJ2-3; 13 bases agree with TRBD2. The CDR3 consists of 16 residues. Germline V CDR1 and CDR2: SGHNT, YYREEE (reference sequence). With V trimmed by 3 bases and J by 3 bases, 4 bases remained unmatched. CDR3 DNA sequence: TGTGCCAGCAGCTCGGGACTAGCGGGACAGACAGATACGCAGTATTTT. This translates into CASSSGLAGQTDTQYF.